One and the same sample provided the 3 T cell receptor beta chains below, sequenced in a study of follicular helper T cells after annual influenza vaccination. Only in-frame clones appear in the TCRdb table, and some are missing; sequencing was by immunoSEQ multiplex PCR. Among under 12,000 clones, roughly 82% were seen once, and the ten largest hold around 0.95%. The sample in question was CXCR5- memory CD4+ T cells sorted from blood, obtained 6 weeks after influenza vaccination. All receptors come from an adult who received the influenza vaccine.

The chain combines TRBV4-2 with TRBJ1-5; D uncertain. This CDR3 has 15 residues. V was pared by 1 base and J by 7 bases, with 14 bases between. The V gene's germline CDR1 is LGHNA and CDR2 YNFKEQ. Written as DNA, the CDR3 is TGTGCCAGCAGCCAAGGAGCCTCCAGGAGCCAGCCCCAGCATTTT. Translation: CASSQGASRSQPQHF.

V and J are TRBV15 and TRBJ1-4; D is uncertain. CDR3 size: 15 residues. Trimming cost V 2 bases and J 7 bases, with 14 bases left between them. Germline V gene lookup returns CDR1 LNHNV and CDR2 YYDKDF (reference sequence). The CDR3 DNA is TGTGCCACCAGCAGACTGACGGCGACGGGTGAAAAACTGTTTTTT. Its protein product is CATSRLTATGEKLFF.

The chain is built from TRBV6-6 and TRBJ2-3, with D perhaps matching TRBD1 (6 bases). Trimming removed 5 bases from V and 7 bases from J, with 13 bases in between. The CDR3 length is 13 residues. Per the germline V gene, CDR1 is MNHNY and CDR2 is SVGAGI (reference sequence). CDR3 in DNA: TGTGCCAGCAGTCCTACAGGGTATCATACGCAGTATTTT. Translated: CASSPTGYHTQYF.